The TCR beta chain under discussion was sequenced for a study of OX40 agonist ivuxolimab in advanced cancers. Germline V gene lookup returns CDR1 SGHDT and CDR2 YYEEEE. The CDR3 has 19 residues. The V end lost 0 bases, the J end lost 0 bases, and 21 bases lay between the germline ends. Repertoires were generated with immunoSEQ multiplex PCR, while TCRdb's copy carries only in-frame clones and drops some. Of over 70,000 clones listed, 65% to 90% are singletons. Sample: CD4+ or CD8+ T cells sorted from blood, taken in a trial of the OX40 agonist ivuxolimab. V is TRBV5-6 and J is TRBJ1-1; D is unresolved. The sequence derives from an adult with an advanced solid tumor such as melanoma, head and neck, liver or kidney cancer. CDR3 region: CASSLGGFPTWFVNTEAFF. The CDR3 bases are TGTGCCAGCAGCTTGGGAGGATTCCCCACTTGGTTCGTGAACACTGAAGCTTTCTTT. Full variable domain (outside the CDR3, taken from reference TRBV5-6 and TRBJ1-1): DAGVTQSPTHLIKTRGQQVTLRCSPKSGHDTVSWYQQALGQGPQFIFQYYEEEERQRGNFPDRFSGHQFPNYSSELNVNALLLGDSALYLCASSLGGFPTWFVNTEAFFGQGTRLTVV.